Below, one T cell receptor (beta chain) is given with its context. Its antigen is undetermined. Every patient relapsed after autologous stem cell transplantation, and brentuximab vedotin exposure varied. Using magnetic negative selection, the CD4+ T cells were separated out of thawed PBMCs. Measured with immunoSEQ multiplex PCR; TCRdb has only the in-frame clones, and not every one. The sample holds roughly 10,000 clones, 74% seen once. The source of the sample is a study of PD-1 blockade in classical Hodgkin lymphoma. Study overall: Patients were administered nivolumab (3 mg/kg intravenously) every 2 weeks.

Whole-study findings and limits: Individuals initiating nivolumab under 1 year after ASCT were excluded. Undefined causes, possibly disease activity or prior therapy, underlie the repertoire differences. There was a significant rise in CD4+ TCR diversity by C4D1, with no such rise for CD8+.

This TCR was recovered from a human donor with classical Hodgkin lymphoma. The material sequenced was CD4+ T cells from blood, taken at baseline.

In DNA, the CDR3 is TGTGCCTGGAGACCGAGCGGGAGAGGTACCGGGGAGCTGTTTTTT. Protein product: CAWRPSGRGTGELFF. The rearrangement joins TRBV30 to TRBJ2-2; 8 bases are shared with TRBD2. Per germline, CDR1 GTSNPN and CDR2 SVGIG (reference sequence). The J segment lost 5 bases and the V segment lost 3 bases, leaving 8 bases of the junction unmatched. The CDR3 is 15 residues long.